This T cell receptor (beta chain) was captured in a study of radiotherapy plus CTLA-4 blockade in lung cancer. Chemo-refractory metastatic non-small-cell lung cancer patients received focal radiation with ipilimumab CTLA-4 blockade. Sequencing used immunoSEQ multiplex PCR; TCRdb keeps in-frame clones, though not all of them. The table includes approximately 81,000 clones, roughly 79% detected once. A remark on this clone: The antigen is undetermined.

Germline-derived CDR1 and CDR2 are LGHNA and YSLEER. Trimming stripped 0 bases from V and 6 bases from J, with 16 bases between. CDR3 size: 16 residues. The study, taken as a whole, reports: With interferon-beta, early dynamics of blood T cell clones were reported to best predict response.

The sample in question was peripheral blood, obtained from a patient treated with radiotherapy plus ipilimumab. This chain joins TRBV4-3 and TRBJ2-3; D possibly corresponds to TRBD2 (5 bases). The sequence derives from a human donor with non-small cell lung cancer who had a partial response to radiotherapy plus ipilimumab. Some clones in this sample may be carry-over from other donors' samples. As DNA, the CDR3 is TGCGCCAGCAGCCAAGATAGGGAGATGGGTCGGGATACGCAGTATTTT. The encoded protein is CASSQDREMGRDTQYF.